The sequence of this T cell receptor (beta chain) was determined in a study of molecular identifiers for immune sequencing clone quantification listed by TCRdb under 2018. Background on the whole study: For a replicate experiment, the RNA from either around 20,000 or 99,000 naive CD8 T cells was divided into five aliquots, and four of those aliquots went on to sequencing. This methods study benchmarked molecular-identifier clustering-based TCR repertoire sequencing (MIDCIRS) and TCR RNA copy counting, using CD8 T cells to do so.

The library was made by PCR. Sequenced using an Illumina HiSeq 4000. Bulk TCR libraries were generated as previously described, with the TCR primers listed in Table S5 used. Total RNA was purified with the Qiagen AllPrep DNA/RNA kit. Reads from multiple sequencing runs of the same library were pooled before analysis. Turning to the authors' computational methods: Only reads with exact TCR constant sequence were kept, trimmed to 150 nt, and grouped by their 12-nt molecular barcodes. Reads inside each barcode group were sub-clustered using a 15% Levenshtein threshold, and a quality-weighted consensus sequence was constructed for each RNA molecule. Non-functional sequences were filtered out, along with any lower-count sequence sitting one edit away from another sequence. Barcode sub-clusters with fewer than 20% of the maximum read count were removed, based on fitting two negative binomial distributions. TCRdb reran the public reads through fastp at Q25 and MiXCR, keeping productive beta chains. Each entry merges the rows of one CDR3 protein and shows their most common DNA and genes. For this entry, the V and J calls and clone size follow TCRdb and not the study's own pipeline. The sample table holds under 600,000 distinct CDR3 sequences, of which about a fifth were seen once. Of the sample, around 0.84% falls within the top ten clones.

Libraries of naive CD8 T cells were built from anywhere between about 17,000 and 1,000,000 sorted cells, with 10%, 30% or 50% of the purified RNA used. Naive CD8 T cells were FACS-sorted as CD8+CD4-CCR7+CD45RA+ on a BD FACSAria II into RLT Plus buffer. To test detection sensitivity, Jurkat RNA equal to approximately ten TCR copies was added to samples of roughly 18,000-1,100,000 naive CD8 T cells. CD8 T cells were enriched with RosetteSep CD8+ T Cell Enrichment Cocktail and Ficoll-Paque, followed by ACK red cell lysis. The CDR3 goes from the cysteine to the phenylalanine over 13 residues. Left in the record is the CDR3 DNA by itself, 39 bases read in frame from the first base. CDR1 and CDR2 were assigned from the germline V gene as SQVTM and ANQGSEA. Broader findings and caveats from the paper: A single cell's worth of spiked-in Jurkat TCR RNA was reported detectable even among about 1.1 million naive CD8 T cells. Spiked-in Jurkat TCR RNA (roughly 10 copies' worth), which is not part of the donor repertoire, was contained in the naive libraries. In CMV-specific effector cells, clones with more than 20 RNA copies contained over 99% of molecules, whereas in naive cells such clones contained under 1% of molecules. Modeling estimated approximately 3 recovered TCR RNA copies per cell, compared with around 9.7 by digital PCR, which implies roughly 30% capture efficiency. When barcode sub-clustering was omitted, TCR diversity was inflated by chimeric consensus sequences, with chimeras reaching as high as 47%. Identical TCR molecules sharing a barcode could cause highly expanded clone sizes to be underestimated.

This clonotype has more than one count but fewer than ten. The antigen it binds to is not known. One base away lies a much larger clone, so this may be a sequencing read error. This TCR came from a human donor in good health. Some libraries in this study had Jurkat cell RNA spiked in. Sequencing was carried out using naive CD8+ T cells from blood, with Jurkat cell RNA spiked in. Reading the label with the study, this specimen's cell subset or site is: FACS-sorted CD8+CD4-CCR7+CD45RA+ naive T cells. The V gene is TRBV29-1 and the J gene is TRBJ2-3, with TRBD1 matching 7 junction bases. The CDR3 here reads CSSEGALSDTLYF. The base sequence is TGCAGCTCCGAGGGGGCCTTATCCGATACGCTGTATTTT.